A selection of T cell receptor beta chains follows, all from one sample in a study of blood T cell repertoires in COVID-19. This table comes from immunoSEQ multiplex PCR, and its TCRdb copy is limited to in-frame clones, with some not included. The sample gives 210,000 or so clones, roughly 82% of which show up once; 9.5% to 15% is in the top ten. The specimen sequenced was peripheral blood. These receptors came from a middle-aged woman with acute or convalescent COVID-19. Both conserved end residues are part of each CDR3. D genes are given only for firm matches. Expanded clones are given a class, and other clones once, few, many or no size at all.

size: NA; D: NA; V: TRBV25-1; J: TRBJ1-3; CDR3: CASSDLPAGYSGNTIYF; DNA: TGTGCCAGCAGTGACCTCCCGGCAGGGTACTCTGGAAACACCATATATTTT
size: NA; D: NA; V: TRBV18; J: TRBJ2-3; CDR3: CASSRAGDTQYF; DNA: TGTGCCAGCTCTAGGGCGGGAGATACGCAGTATTTT
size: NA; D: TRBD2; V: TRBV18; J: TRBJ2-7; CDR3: CASSPGSGGGYEQYF; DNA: TGTGCCAGCTCACCTGGATCGGGCGGGGGCTACGAGCAGTACTTC
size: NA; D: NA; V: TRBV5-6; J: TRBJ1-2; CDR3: CASSGDNYGYTF; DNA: TGTGCCAGCAGCGGAGATAACTATGGCTACACCTTC
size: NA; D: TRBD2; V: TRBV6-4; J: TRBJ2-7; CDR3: CASTTSGYSYEQYF; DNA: TGTGCCAGCACCACTAGCGGGTACTCCTACGAGCAGTACTTC
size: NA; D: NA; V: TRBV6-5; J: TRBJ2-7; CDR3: CASSLSLGSSYEQYF; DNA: TGTGCCAGCAGCCTATCCCTCGGGAGCTCCTACGAGCAGTACTTC
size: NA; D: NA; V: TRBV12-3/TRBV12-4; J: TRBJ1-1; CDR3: CASSLVANTEAFF; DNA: TGTGCCAGCAGTTTGGTGGCGAACACTGAAGCTTTCTTT
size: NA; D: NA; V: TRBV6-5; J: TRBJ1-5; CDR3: CASSYLGEPQHF; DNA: TGTGCCAGCAGTTACCTGGGAGAGCCCCAGCATTTT
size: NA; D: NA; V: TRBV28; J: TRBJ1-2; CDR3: CASSSGWKDYGYTF; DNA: TGTGCCAGCAGTAGCGGATGGAAAGACTATGGCTACACCTTC
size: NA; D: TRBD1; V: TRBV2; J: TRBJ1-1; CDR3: CASQTGQNTEAFF; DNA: TGTGCCAGCCAGACAGGGCAGAACACTGAAGCTTTCTTT
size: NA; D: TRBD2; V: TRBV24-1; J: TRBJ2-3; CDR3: CATSDLVASGNTDTQYF; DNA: TGTGCCACCAGTGATTTGGTTGCTAGCGGTAACACAGATACGCAGTATTTT
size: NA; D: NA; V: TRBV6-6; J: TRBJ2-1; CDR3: CASSYSGSGNEQFF; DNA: TGTGCCAGCAGTTACTCGGGCTCAGGAAATGAGCAGTTCTTC
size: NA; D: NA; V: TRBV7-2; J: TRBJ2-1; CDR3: CASSPRVGAYNEQFF; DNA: TGTGCCAGCAGCCCACGGGTGGGAGCCTACAATGAGCAGTTCTTC
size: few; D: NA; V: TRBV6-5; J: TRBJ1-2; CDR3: CASPKKGAEDYGYTF; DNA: TGTGCCAGCCCCAAAAAGGGAGCGGAAGATTATGGCTACACCTTC
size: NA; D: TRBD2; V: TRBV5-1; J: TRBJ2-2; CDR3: CASSFLAGANGELFF; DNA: TGCGCCAGCAGCTTTCTAGCGGGAGCGAACGGGGAGCTGTTTTTT
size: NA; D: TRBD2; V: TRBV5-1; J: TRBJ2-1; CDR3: CASSLNLMGGRGYNEQFF; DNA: TGCGCCAGCAGCTTGAATTTAATGGGAGGGAGGGGATACAATGAGCAGTTCTTC
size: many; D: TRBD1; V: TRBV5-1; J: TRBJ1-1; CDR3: CASSPTTGLNTEAFF; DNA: TGCGCCAGCAGCCCGACGACAGGGCTGAACACTGAAGCTTTCTTT
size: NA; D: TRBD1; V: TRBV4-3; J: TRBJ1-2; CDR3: CASSQAKGQWTYGYTF; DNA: TGCGCCAGCAGCCAAGCGAAGGGACAGTGGACCTATGGCTACACCTTC
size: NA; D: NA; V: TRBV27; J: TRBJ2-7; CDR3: CASSLSPTNEQYF; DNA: TGTGCCAGCAGTTTATCTCCAACAAACGAGCAGTACTTC
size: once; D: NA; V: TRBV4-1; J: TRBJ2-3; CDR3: CASSQVVSTDTQYF; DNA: TGCGCCAGCAGCCAAGTAGTCAGCACAGATACGCAGTATTTT
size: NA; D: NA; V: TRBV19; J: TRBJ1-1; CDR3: CASRMGGVETEAFF; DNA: TGTGCCAGTAGAATGGGCGGGGTAGAAACTGAAGCTTTCTTT
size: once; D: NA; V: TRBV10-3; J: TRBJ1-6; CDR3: CAISKMEEGNSPLHF; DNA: TGTGCCATCAGCAAGATGGAGGAAGGCAATTCACCCCTCCACTTT
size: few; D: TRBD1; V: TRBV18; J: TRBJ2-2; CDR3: CASSPGQGNTGELFF; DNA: TGTGCCAGCTCACCGGGACAGGGGAACACCGGGGAGCTGTTTTTT
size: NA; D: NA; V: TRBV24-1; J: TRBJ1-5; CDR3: CATSDLLGANQPQHF; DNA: TGTGCCACCAGTGATTTGCTAGGGGCGAATCAGCCCCAGCATTTT
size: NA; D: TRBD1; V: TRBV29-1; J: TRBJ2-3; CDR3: CSVRQGSDTQYF; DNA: TGCAGCGTTCGACAGGGTTCAGATACGCAGTATTTT
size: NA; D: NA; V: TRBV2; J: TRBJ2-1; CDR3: CASSGFSGDNEQFF; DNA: TGTGCCAGCAGTGGATTTTCGGGGGACAATGAGCAGTTCTTC
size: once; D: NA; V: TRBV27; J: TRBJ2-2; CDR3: CASSLRLRTGELFF; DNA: TGTGCCAGCAGTCTCCGGTTGCGTACCGGGGAGCTGTTTTTT
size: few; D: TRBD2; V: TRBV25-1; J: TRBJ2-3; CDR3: CASTPTSGGLLTDTQYF; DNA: TGTGCCAGCACCCCTACTAGCGGGGGGCTTCTCACAGATACGCAGTATTTT
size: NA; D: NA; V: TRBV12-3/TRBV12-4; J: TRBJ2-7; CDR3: CASSLRGEQYF; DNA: TGTGCCAGCAGTTTAAGAGGGGAGCAGTACTTC
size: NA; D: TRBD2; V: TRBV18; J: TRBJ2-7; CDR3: CASSPGTSGGYEQYF; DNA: TGTGCCAGCTCACCGGGGACTAGCGGCGGGTACGAGCAGTACTTC
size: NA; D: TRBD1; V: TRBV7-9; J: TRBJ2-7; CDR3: CASSPPHSDRGRSSYEQYF; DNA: TGTGCCAGCAGCCCTCCCCATTCTGACAGGGGTCGAAGCTCCTACGAGCAGTACTTC
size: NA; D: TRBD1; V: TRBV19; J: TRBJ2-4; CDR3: CASSIPSTGRAKNIQYF; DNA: TGTGCCAGTAGTATTCCTTCGACAGGGCGAGCCAAAAACATTCAGTACTTC
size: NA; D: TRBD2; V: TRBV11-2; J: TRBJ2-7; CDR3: CASSLGAGGYEQYF; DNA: TGTGCCAGCAGCCTGGGGGCGGGAGGGTACGAGCAGTACTTC
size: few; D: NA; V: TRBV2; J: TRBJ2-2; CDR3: CASSKRVWELFF; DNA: TGTGCCAGCAGTAAGCGCGTCTGGGAGCTGTTTTTT
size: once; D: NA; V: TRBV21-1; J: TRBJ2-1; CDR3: CASSREGGDEQFF; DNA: TGTGCCAGCAGCAGGGAGGGGGGGGATGAGCAGTTCTTC
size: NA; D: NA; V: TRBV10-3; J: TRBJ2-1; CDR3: CAIPMLAKQFF; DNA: TGTGCCATCCCCATGCTAGCGAAGCAGTTCTTC
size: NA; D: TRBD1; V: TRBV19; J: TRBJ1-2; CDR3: CATSQTGNYGYTF; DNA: TGTGCCACCAGTCAGACAGGGAACTATGGCTACACCTTC
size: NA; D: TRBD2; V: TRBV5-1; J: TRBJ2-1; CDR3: CASSLERGGRGYNEQFF; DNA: TGCGCCAGCAGCTTGGAACGGGGCGGGAGGGGTTACAATGAGCAGTTCTTC
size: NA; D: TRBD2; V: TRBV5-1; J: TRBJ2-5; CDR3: CASSLTGGQETQYF; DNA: TGCGCCAGCAGCTTAACGGGAGGCCAAGAGACCCAGTACTTC